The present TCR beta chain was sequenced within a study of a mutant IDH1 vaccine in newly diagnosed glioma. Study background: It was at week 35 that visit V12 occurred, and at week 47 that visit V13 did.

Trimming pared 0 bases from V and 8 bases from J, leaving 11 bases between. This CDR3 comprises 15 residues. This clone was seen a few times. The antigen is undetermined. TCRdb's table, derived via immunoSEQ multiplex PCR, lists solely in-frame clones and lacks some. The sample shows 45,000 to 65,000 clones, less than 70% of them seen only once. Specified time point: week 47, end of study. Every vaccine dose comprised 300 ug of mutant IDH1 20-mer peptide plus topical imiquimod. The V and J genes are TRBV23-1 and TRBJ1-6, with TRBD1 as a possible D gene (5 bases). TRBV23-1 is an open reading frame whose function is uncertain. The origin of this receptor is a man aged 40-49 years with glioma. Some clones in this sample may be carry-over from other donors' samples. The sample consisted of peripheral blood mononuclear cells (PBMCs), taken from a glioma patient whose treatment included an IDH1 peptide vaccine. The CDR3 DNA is TGCGCCAGCAGTCAATCCGGGACGGACCATTCACCCCTCCACTTT. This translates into CASSQSGTDHSPLHF.